These 18 T cell receptor beta chains came from one sample sequenced in a study of OX40 agonist ivuxolimab in advanced cancers. Libraries were prepared by immunoSEQ multiplex PCR; TCRdb keeps only in-frame clonotypes and omits some of them. The sample holds about 83,000 clones, 84% seen once. The material sequenced was CD4+ or CD8+ T cells sorted from blood, taken in a trial of the OX40 agonist ivuxolimab. These receptors originate from an adult with an advanced solid tumor such as melanoma, head and neck, liver or kidney cancer.

The chain has TRBV29-1 and TRBJ2-1; D might be TRBD2 (7 bases). Germline CDR1 and CDR2: SQVTM and ANQGSEA. The CDR3 is 13 amino acids. V lost 4 bases, J lost 5 bases, and 12 bases lay in between. DNA of the CDR3: TGCAGCGTTGCAAGGGGGGGGGACAATGAGCAGTTCTTC. Protein: CSVARGGDNEQFF.

The V gene is TRBV7-9, the J gene TRBJ1-2, with TRBD1 matching over 10 bases. Germline V gene lookup returns CDR1 SEHNR and CDR2 FQNEAQ (reference sequence). The CDR3 spans 15 residues. The ends lost 5 bases at V and 6 bases at J; junction bases unmatched: 9. Here the CDR3 reads CASSPGQGVYHGYTF. The CDR3 region has the DNA TGTGCCAGCAGCCCCGGACAGGGGGTTTACCATGGCTACACCTTC. Full variable domain (rest looked up from reference TRBV7-9 and TRBJ1-2): DTGVSQNPRHKITKRGQNVTFRCDPISEHNRLYWYRQTLGQGPEFLTYFQNEAQLEKSRLLSDRFSAERPKGSFSTLEIQRTEQGDSAMYLCASSPGQGVYHGYTFGSGTRLTVV.

This chain connects TRBV10-3 to TRBJ2-3; 8 nucleotides line up with TRBD1. CDR1 ENHRY and CDR2 SYGVKD come from the germline V gene. The CDR3 spans 15 residues. V lost 3 bases to trimming and J lost 8 bases; unmatched junction nucleotides: 10. CDR3 DNA sequence: TGTGCCATCAGTGAATACGACAGGGGCCCACGTACGCAGTATTTT. Translation: CAISEYDRGPRTQYF.

The genes are TRBV14 and TRBJ2-7; TRBD2 matches 10 bases. The CDR3 is 18 amino acids. J lost 1 base, V lost 4 bases, and 13 bases had no gene match. The germline V gene encodes CDR1 SGHDN and CDR2 FVKESK. The CDR3 region has the DNA TGTGCCAGCAGCCGGGTAGGGTTAATAGCGGGAGGTTCCTACGAGCAGTACTTC. Encoded protein: CASSRVGLIAGGSYEQYF.

This clone has more than one count but fewer than ten. This chain uses TRBV5-6 with TRBJ1-6; D unclear. The V end lost 0 bases, the J end lost 0 bases, and 10 bases lay between the germline ends. The CDR3 is 17 amino acids. The germline CDR1 and CDR2 sequences are SGHDT and YYEEEE. Here the CDR3 reads CASSLGTAGSYNSPLHF. The CDR3 region has the DNA TGTGCCAGCAGCTTGGGGACCGCGGGCTCCTATAATTCACCCCTCCACTTT.

The J gene is TRBJ2-7, the V gene TRBV6-5; D might be TRBD2 (6 bases). Trimming removed 7 bases at V and 2 bases at J, with 18 bases between. The CDR3 has 15 amino acids. The germline V gene has CDR1 MNHEY and CDR2 SVGAGI. The CDR3 coding sequence is TGTGCCAGCAAACTCTCCATGGAGGGTCCCTACGAGCAGTACTTC. Protein product: CASKLSMEGPYEQYF.

The V and J genes are TRBV7-9 and TRBJ1-2; D might be TRBD1 (5 bases). V lost 5 bases, J lost 7 bases, and 14 bases lay in between. From germline, CDR1 is SEHNR and CDR2 FQNEAQ (reference sequence). The CDR3 runs 13 residues. CDR3 in amino acids: CASSLQGARGYTF. CDR3 DNA sequence: TGTGCCAGCAGCCTGCAGGGAGCCCGTGGCTACACCTTC.

This chain joins TRBV7-2 and TRBJ1-2; D is unclear. V was trimmed by 1 base and J by 7 bases, leaving 4 bases between them. The germline gives CDR1 SGHTA, CDR2 FQGNSA. CDR3 size: 11 residues. CDR3 region: CASSLEVGYTF. The CDR3 nucleotides are TGTGCCAGCAGCTTAGAGGTTGGCTACACCTTC.

V usage is TRBV19 and J usage is TRBJ2-3, with 7 bases matching TRBD2. Trimming removed 5 bases from V and 0 bases from J; junction bases left unmatched: 2. Germline-derived CDR1 and CDR2 are LNHDA and SQIVND (reference sequence). There are 14 residues in the CDR3. The CDR3 spells CASSAGDSTDTQYF. For the CDR3, the DNA is TGTGCCAGTAGTGCGGGGGATAGCACAGATACGCAGTATTTT.

The chain recombines TRBV5-1 with TRBJ2-1, with TRBD2 as a possible D gene (5 bases). The CDR3 has 15 residues. The V and J ends lost 4 bases and 2 bases respectively, with 13 bases between them. Looked up from germline, CDR1 is SGHRS and CDR2 is YFSETQ. The DNA for the CDR3 is TGCGCCAGCAGCCCGAAGCAGCGGACCTACAATGAGCAGTTCTTC. It codes for CASSPKQRTYNEQFF.

This clone was recorded once. The V gene is TRBV30, the J gene TRBJ2-1, with 11 bases aligning to TRBD2. The germline gives CDR1 GTSNPN, CDR2 SVGIG (reference sequence). The CDR3 covers 15 residues. The J segment lost 6 bases and the V segment lost 5 bases, leaving 9 bases of the junction unmatched. CDR3 in DNA: TGTGCCTGGGGCGTGGGGCTAGCGGGAGGCAATGAGCAGTTCTTC. This translates into CAWGVGLAGGNEQFF.

V is TRBV27 and J is TRBJ1-1, with a possible D match to TRBD1 (5 bases). V was shortened by 6 bases and J by 4 bases, with 18 bases between the two germline ends. CDR1 MNHEY and CDR2 SMNVEV come from the germline V gene (reference sequence). The CDR3 is 15 amino acids. For the CDR3, the DNA is TGTGCCAGCAGCCTAAGAGGAGGGGTGGTCACTGAAGCTTTCTTT. It codes for CASSLRGGVVTEAFF.

The chain carries TRBV7-9 and TRBJ1-2; the match to TRBD1 covers 7 bases. V trimming: 4 bases; J trimming: 8 bases; junction bases outside the gene matches: 7. The CDR3 runs to 13 residues. Per the germline V gene, CDR1 is SEHNR and CDR2 is FQNEAQ (reference sequence). In DNA, the CDR3 is TGTGCCAGCAGCTCCCAGGGGGGAGGCGGCTACACCTTC. Translating gives CASSSQGGGGYTF. Full variable domain (missing parts from reference TRBV7-9 and TRBJ1-2): DTGVSQNPRHKITKRGQNVTFRCDPISEHNRLYWYRQTLGQGPEFLTYFQNEAQLEKSRLLSDRFSAERPKGSFSTLEIQRTEQGDSAMYLCASSSQGGGGYTFGSGTRLTVV.

This chain connects TRBV25-1 to TRBJ2-5, with TRBD2 matching 9 bases. With the DNA end fitting TRBJ2-7 better, the J assignment may be wrong. The CDR3 extends over 12 amino acids. In germline, CDR1 is MGHDK, CDR2 SYGVNS. The CDR3, as DNA: TGTGCCAGCATGCGGGGGGGCTACGAGCAGTACTTC. This encodes CASMRGGYEQYF.

The CDR3 coding sequence is TGTGCCAGCAGTTTATTTGGGGGGCAAAGCGAAGAGACCCAGTACTTC. Protein sequence: CASSLFGGQSEETQYF. The chain recombines TRBV27 with TRBJ2-5, with D possibly called TRBD1 or TRBD2 (6 bases each). Germline V gene lookup returns CDR1 MNHEY and CDR2 SMNVEV (reference sequence). This CDR3 contains 16 residues. With 1 base removed from V and 3 bases from J, the gap between germline ends came to 15 bases.

The chain links TRBV29-1 to TRBJ1-4; D gene unclear. CDR3 size: 9 residues. Trimming removed 3 bases at V and 10 bases at J, with 3 bases between. The germline gives CDR1 SQVTM, CDR2 ANQGSEA. CDR3 DNA sequence: TGCAGCGTTGAGGGAAAACTGTTTTTT. This translates into CSVEGKLFF.

The chain combines TRBV6-5 with TRBJ1-5; D gene unclear. Trimming removed 2 bases from V and 5 bases from J, with 13 bases in between. CDR3 length: 15 amino acids. CDR1 and CDR2 (germline): MNHEY, SVGAGI. This CDR3 is CASSYDAGSHQPQHF. CDR3 bases: TGTGCCAGCAGTTACGATGCGGGATCCCATCAGCCCCAGCATTTT.

The chain recombines TRBV18 with TRBJ1-1; 10 positions agree with TRBD1. Per the germline V gene, CDR1 is KGHSH and CDR2 is LQKENI. The V gene end was trimmed by 3 bases and the J gene end by 11 bases; junction bases not matched to a gene: 6. The length of the CDR3 is 13 residues. The CDR3 reads CASSPEPGQGAFF. The CDR3 region has the DNA TGTGCCAGCTCACCGGAACCGGGACAGGGGGCTTTCTTT.